This T cell receptor (beta chain) was captured in a study of brain T cells in children with intractable seizures. Germline CDR1 SEHNR, CDR2 FQNEAQ (reference sequence). Trimming stripped 4 bases from V and 6 bases from J, with 18 bases between. The CDR3 covers 16 residues. The protocol was immunoSEQ multiplex PCR, while the TCRdb copy is restricted to in-frame clones and leaves out a portion. The sample records about 340,000 clones, 93% being singletons. Time point specified: blood from clinic visit 5 months post-surgery; TSC patient then seizure free. Sequencing was limited to surgery cases with top T cell transcript signatures in brain tissue. Pre-surgery treatment included at least one anti-epileptic drug.

Material: peripheral blood, obtained about 5 months after surgery. This sequence originates from a boy under two years old with tuberous sclerosis and intractable seizures. The chain joins TRBV7-9 to TRBJ1-4; tentative D call: TRBD1 (5 bases). The CDR3 region is CASSSPLGGAYEKLFF. CDR3 DNA: TGTGCCAGCAGCTCCCCCTTAGGTGGGGCGTATGAAAAACTGTTTTTT.